Listed below are T cell receptor beta chains from one sample, sequenced in a study of blood T cells in healthy people across ages. TCRdb recomputed calls from the 5' RACE reads with MiXCR, one row per CDR3 protein. Of around 900,000 distinct CDR3 sequences detected, roughly 51% appear once; the ten largest clones hold around a fifth. The sample was blood. The receptors were sampled from a woman in her sixties or seventies in good health. CDR3s include the opening cysteine and the closing phenylalanine or tryptophan. A D gene is named only where the DNA matches it firmly. Size is omitted from some rows. Given values are once, few, many or a class for expanded clones.

j_call d_call clone_size v_call cdr3_length cdr3_aa cdr3_nt
TRBJ2-7 - few TRBV5-1 15 CASSLDRVANYEQYF TGCGCCAGCAGCTTGGACCGGGTCGCAAACTACGAGCAGTACTTC
TRBJ2-1 - few TRBV20-1 14 CSAPRALAYNEQFF TGCAGTGCCCCCCGGGCGCTCGCCTACAATGAGCAGTTCTTC
TRBJ2-7 TRBD2 few TRBV7-2 11 CASGGVYEQYF TGTGCCAGCGGGGGGGTCTACGAGCAGTACTTC
TRBJ1-6 - - TRBV10-1 15 CASSERGQYNSPLHF TGCGCCAGCAGTGAGAGAGGACAGTATAATTCACCCCTCCACTTT
TRBJ2-7 TRBD2 - TRBV10-3 14 CATKRASGAYEQYF TGTGCCACCAAGAGGGCTAGCGGAGCCTACGAGCAGTACTTC
TRBJ2-7 TRBD2 few TRBV20-1 13 CSTGGDRSYEQYF TGCAGCACGGGGGGGGACCGCTCCTACGAGCAGTACTTC
TRBJ2-2 - few TRBV20-1 12 CSARLRPGELFF TGCAGTGCTAGACTGAGACCCGGGGAGCTGTTTTTT
TRBJ1-2 TRBD1 - TRBV28 18 CASKFVGTGVSGYYGYTF TGTGCCAGCAAGTTTGTTGGGACAGGGGTTAGCGGCTACTATGGCTACACCTTC
TRBJ2-5 - - TRBV14 15 CASSPTRGNQETQYF TGTGCCAGCAGCCCGACTAGAGGCAACCAAGAGACCCAGTACTTC
TRBJ1-2 - - TRBV12-3/TRBV12-4 14 CASTMGGISYGYTF TGTGCCAGCACCATGGGAGGGATCAGCTATGGCTACACCTTC
TRBJ2-4 - few TRBV6-5 14 CASSYDKHGNIQYF TGTGCCAGCAGTTACGACAAGCATGGGAACATTCAGTACTTC
TRBJ2-3 - - TRBV3-1 14 CASSHTGFSDTQYF TGTGCCAGCAGCCATACTGGTTTTTCAGATACGCAGTATTTT
TRBJ1-1 - - TRBV29-1 12 CSVGHRNTEAFF TGCAGCGTTGGTCACCGGAACACTGAAGCTTTCTTT
TRBJ2-5 TRBD2 few TRBV4-2 17 CASSQRGAGGPQETQYF TGTGCCAGCAGCCAAAGGGGAGCGGGAGGGCCCCAAGAGACCCAGTACTTC
TRBJ2-3 - - TRBV4-3 15 CASSPAGEVSDTQYF TGCGCCAGCAGCCCGGCAGGGGAGGTCTCAGATACGCAGTATTTT
TRBJ2-7 - few TRBV29-1 13 CSATQGGPYEQYF TGCAGCGCCACTCAGGGGGGACCCTACGAGCAGTACTTC
TRBJ2-7 - few TRBV4-1 15 CASSQALGQNYEQYF TGCGCCAGCAGCCAAGCTTTGGGCCAAAACTACGAGCAGTACTTC
TRBJ1-1 - - TRBV7-2 14 CASTSRRSNTEAFF TGTGCCAGCACATCTCGGCGTAGTAACACTGAAGCTTTCTTT
TRBJ1-5 TRBD1 few TRBV12-3/TRBV12-4 14 CASRRGGSNQPQHF TGTGCCAGCAGACGAGGGGGCTCCAATCAGCCCCAGCATTTT
TRBJ2-3 TRBD2 - TRBV3-1 14 CASSQGLVADTQYF TGTGCCAGCAGCCAGGGACTAGTGGCAGATACGCAGTATTTT
TRBJ2-6 - - TRBV5-1 14 CASSVPSGANVLTF TGCGCCAGCAGTGTTCCCTCTGGGGCCAACGTCCTGACTTTC
TRBJ2-7 TRBD2 - TRBV7-9 15 CASGTGGGLYYEQYF TGTGCCAGCGGCACTGGGGGAGGGCTATACTACGAGCAGTACTTC
TRBJ2-3 - few TRBV24-1 12 CATSRLADTQYF TGTGCCACCAGTAGGCTCGCAGATACGCAGTATTTT
TRBJ2-3 - - TRBV24-1 12 CATSRARDTQYF TGTGCCACCAGTCGGGCAAGAGATACGCAGTATTTT
TRBJ2-2 - - TRBV7-2 15 CASSLGSDNTGELFF TGTGCCAGCAGCTTAGGCTCCGATAACACCGGGGAGCTGTTTTTT
TRBJ2-7 - - TRBV30 13 CAWSPRAVREQYF TGTGCCTGGAGTCCGCGGGCAGTCCGCGAGCAGTACTTC
TRBJ2-1 - - TRBV5-1 14 CASSLMGSYNEQFF TGCGCCAGCAGCTTAATGGGCTCCTACAATGAGCAGTTCTTC
TRBJ2-3 TRBD2 - TRBV6-2/TRBV6-3 16 CASSYSMTSVADTQYF TGTGCCAGCAGTTACTCGATGACTAGCGTTGCAGATACGCAGTATTTT
TRBJ1-2 - - TRBV28 13 CASSSPDTRGYTF TGTGCCAGCAGTTCCCCCGACACGCGGGGCTACACCTTC
TRBJ2-7 TRBD1 few TRBV29-1 12 CRARDREHEQYF TGCAGGGCACGGGACAGGGAACACGAGCAGTACTTC
TRBJ2-7 TRBD2 few TRBV4-3 18 CASSQGLAGGSSSYEQYF TGCGCCAGCAGCCAAGGACTAGCGGGAGGGAGCAGCTCCTACGAGCAGTACTTC
TRBJ2-5 - - TRBV6-6 12 CASSDVFEEQYF TGTGCCAGCAGTGACGTCTTCGAAGAGCAGTACTTC
TRBJ2-7 TRBD1 - TRBV29-1 13 CSVDGNRGYEQYF TGCAGCGTTGATGGGAACAGGGGCTACGAGCAGTACTTC
TRBJ2-1 TRBD2 - TRBV20-1 12 CSASASGGEQFF TGCAGTGCTAGTGCTAGCGGTGGTGAGCAGTTCTTC
TRBJ2-5 TRBD2 many TRBV27 15 CASMLVLVSGGTQYF TGTGCCAGCATGCTGGTCCTCGTAAGCGGGGGGACCCAGTACTTC